This is a list of T cell receptor beta chains from one sample in a study of blood T cell repertoires in COVID-19. Here immunoSEQ multiplex PCR was the method, and the copy in TCRdb shows in-frame clones only, minus some. The sample carries around 310,000 clones, approximately 89% recorded once. The specimen was PBMCs or T cells enriched from blood (not recorded which). The receptor source for this set is a woman aged 35 to 49 who had recovered from COVID-19. CDR3s include the opening cysteine and the closing phenylalanine or tryptophan. Fields, in order: V gene, D gene, J gene, clone size, CDR3 DNA, CDR3 protein. D genes are given only for firm matches. Size is stated for part of the rows, as once, few or many counts, or as a class when the clone is expanded.

V gene: TRBV24-1; D gene: NA; J gene: TRBJ1-6; clone size: once; CDR3 DNA: TGTGCCACCAGTGATTTAGAAGTGGCAGCGCCCCTCCACTTT; CDR3 protein: CATSDLEVAAPLHF
V gene: TRBV3-1/TRBV3-2; D gene: NA; J gene: TRBJ2-7; clone size: NA; CDR3 DNA: TGTGCCAGCAGCTACAGCGGGCCGCTAGGCGAGCAGTACTTC; CDR3 protein: CASSYSGPLGEQYF
V gene: TRBV5-1; D gene: TRBD2; J gene: TRBJ2-3; clone size: NA; CDR3 DNA: TGCGCCAGCAGCGGAGGGAGTAGCGGGCTGAGCACAGATACGCAGTATTTT; CDR3 protein: CASSGGSSGLSTDTQYF
V gene: TRBV5-4; D gene: TRBD2; J gene: TRBJ2-3; clone size: NA; CDR3 DNA: TGTGCCAGCGAAGAAGCTAGCGGGGTAGATACGCAGTATTTT; CDR3 protein: CASEEASGVDTQYF
V gene: TRBV28; D gene: TRBD1; J gene: TRBJ1-1; clone size: NA; CDR3 DNA: TGTGCCAGCAGCCCTACAGGGGTTAGGACTGAAGCTTTCTTT; CDR3 protein: CASSPTGVRTEAFF
V gene: TRBV4-3; D gene: NA; J gene: TRBJ2-1; clone size: NA; CDR3 DNA: TGCGCCAGCAGCCAAGAAGACAGGTTGAGCTCCTACAATGAGCAGTTCTTC; CDR3 protein: CASSQEDRLSSYNEQFF
V gene: TRBV7-3; D gene: TRBD2; J gene: TRBJ2-7; clone size: NA; CDR3 DNA: TGTGCCAGCAGCCGATCTAGCGGGAGTTACGAGCAGTACTTC; CDR3 protein: CASSRSSGSYEQYF
V gene: TRBV19; D gene: NA; J gene: TRBJ1-2; clone size: NA; CDR3 DNA: TGTGCCAGTAGTATCCCCAGTGGACAGTTCTATGGCTACACCTTC; CDR3 protein: CASSIPSGQFYGYTF
V gene: TRBV2; D gene: NA; J gene: TRBJ2-7; clone size: NA; CDR3 DNA: TGTGCCAGCTCCTGGGGTAAGGACACAACAGGCCTCTCCTACGAGCAGTACTTC; CDR3 protein: CASSWGKDTTGLSYEQYF
V gene: TRBV2; D gene: NA; J gene: TRBJ1-5; clone size: once; CDR3 DNA: TGTGCCAGCGGGGCCGACCTCAATCAGCCCCAGCATTTT; CDR3 protein: CASGADLNQPQHF
V gene: TRBV18; D gene: TRBD2; J gene: TRBJ2-7; clone size: NA; CDR3 DNA: TGTGCCAGCTCACCACTCATCCGACTAGCGGGGGGTGGGGAGCAGTACTTC; CDR3 protein: CASSPLIRLAGGGEQYF
V gene: TRBV5-4; D gene: TRBD2; J gene: TRBJ2-7; clone size: NA; CDR3 DNA: TGTGCCAGCAGTCGAACTAGCGCTCTTCCTAGCGAGCAGTACTTC; CDR3 protein: CASSRTSALPSEQYF
V gene: TRBV7-8; D gene: TRBD1; J gene: TRBJ2-7; clone size: NA; CDR3 DNA: TGTGCCAGCAGCTTAGAGGGACAGGGAGGTCGCTACGAGCAGTACTTC; CDR3 protein: CASSLEGQGGRYEQYF
V gene: TRBV10-2; D gene: NA; J gene: TRBJ2-7; clone size: once; CDR3 DNA: TGCGCCAGCAGTGAGGGGGGGTTCCACGAGCAGTACTTC; CDR3 protein: CASSEGGFHEQYF
V gene: TRBV5-1; D gene: NA; J gene: TRBJ1-1; clone size: NA; CDR3 DNA: TGCGCCAGCAGCTTGGGTGGGGGCCTTGTGAACACTGAAGCTTTCTTT; CDR3 protein: CASSLGGGLVNTEAFF
V gene: TRBV4-3; D gene: TRBD2; J gene: TRBJ2-1; clone size: NA; CDR3 DNA: TGCGCCAGCAGCCAAGATCCGACTAGCGGGGGATCTGAGCAGTTCTTC; CDR3 protein: CASSQDPTSGGSEQFF
V gene: TRBV2; D gene: TRBD1; J gene: TRBJ2-7; clone size: NA; CDR3 DNA: TGTGCCAGCAGTGAAGAGACAGGGTACTACGAGCAGTACTTC; CDR3 protein: CASSEETGYYEQYF
V gene: TRBV13; D gene: NA; J gene: TRBJ1-4; clone size: NA; CDR3 DNA: TGTGCCAGCAGCTTAGGTGCGGGATTGGGGACTAATGAAAAACTGTTTTTT; CDR3 protein: CASSLGAGLGTNEKLFF
V gene: TRBV5-6; D gene: TRBD1; J gene: TRBJ1-1; clone size: NA; CDR3 DNA: TGTGCCAGCAGCCTGGGACAGGTTGGGTTTGAAGCTTTCTTT; CDR3 protein: CASSLGQVGFEAFF
V gene: TRBV19; D gene: NA; J gene: TRBJ2-5; clone size: NA; CDR3 DNA: TGTGCCAGTAGGAACTCAGGGGTTGAGACCCAGTACTTC; CDR3 protein: CASRNSGVETQYF
V gene: TRBV21-1; D gene: NA; J gene: TRBJ2-4; clone size: NA; CDR3 DNA: TGTGCCAGCAGCAAAGAGCCTAGGAGCGGGAGGGCGAGGAACATTCAGTACTTC; CDR3 protein: CASSKEPRSGRARNIQYF
V gene: TRBV11-2; D gene: TRBD1; J gene: TRBJ1-1; clone size: NA; CDR3 DNA: TGTGCCAGCAGCCCCCGGACAGGGCTCACTGAAGCTTTCTTT; CDR3 protein: CASSPRTGLTEAFF
V gene: TRBV29-1; D gene: TRBD1; J gene: TRBJ1-1; clone size: NA; CDR3 DNA: TGCAGCGTTTGTAGCACACAGGGGCACACTGAAGCTTTCTTT; CDR3 protein: CSVCSTQGHTEAFF
V gene: TRBV28; D gene: TRBD1; J gene: TRBJ1-2; clone size: NA; CDR3 DNA: TGTGCCAGCAGTTTATGGTTCGGACAGGGGTTCGGTGGCTACACCTTC; CDR3 protein: CASSLWFGQGFGGYTF
V gene: TRBV7-9; D gene: TRBD1; J gene: TRBJ1-2; clone size: once; CDR3 DNA: TGTGCCAGCAGCTTATCCGGGGCAGGGGGTTTCGGCTACACCTTC; CDR3 protein: CASSLSGAGGFGYTF
V gene: TRBV2; D gene: TRBD1; J gene: TRBJ2-2; clone size: NA; CDR3 DNA: TGTGCCAGCCGGGACAGGGGTACCGGGGAGCTGTTTTTT; CDR3 protein: CASRDRGTGELFF
V gene: TRBV4-1; D gene: NA; J gene: TRBJ1-1; clone size: NA; CDR3 DNA: TGCGCCAGCAGCCAATATTTAGTAGAAATGAACACTGAAGCTTTCTTT; CDR3 protein: CASSQYLVEMNTEAFF
V gene: TRBV28; D gene: NA; J gene: TRBJ2-7; clone size: NA; CDR3 DNA: TGTGCCAGCAGTTTACGGGGGTATGTGAACGAGCAGTACTTC; CDR3 protein: CASSLRGYVNEQYF
V gene: TRBV3-1/TRBV3-2; D gene: NA; J gene: TRBJ1-2; clone size: NA; CDR3 DNA: TGTGCCAGCAGCCAATCGGAGGTCCACTATGGCTACACCTTC; CDR3 protein: CASSQSEVHYGYTF
V gene: TRBV5-4; D gene: NA; J gene: TRBJ1-3; clone size: NA; CDR3 DNA: TGTGCCAGCAGCTTTGGGCAGACAAACACCATATATTTT; CDR3 protein: CASSFGQTNTIYF
V gene: TRBV18; D gene: NA; J gene: TRBJ1-6; clone size: NA; CDR3 DNA: TGTGCCAGCTCAGCCACAGAGAATTCACCCCTCCACTTT; CDR3 protein: CASSATENSPLHF
V gene: TRBV2; D gene: TRBD2; J gene: TRBJ2-2; clone size: NA; CDR3 DNA: TGTGCCAGCAGTTGGGGTGAAGGGAGGGGCACCGGGGAGCTGTTTTTT; CDR3 protein: CASSWGEGRGTGELFF
V gene: TRBV29-1; D gene: TRBD2; J gene: TRBJ2-1; clone size: NA; CDR3 DNA: TGCAGCGTGGGCACCCGCAGCGGGGGCAGGGGCAATGAGCAGTTCTTC; CDR3 protein: CSVGTRSGGRGNEQFF
V gene: TRBV29-1; D gene: NA; J gene: TRBJ2-1; clone size: NA; CDR3 DNA: TGCAGCGTTGAAGGGGTTGCGGGAAGCTCCTACAATGAGCAGTTCTTC; CDR3 protein: CSVEGVAGSSYNEQFF
V gene: TRBV19; D gene: NA; J gene: TRBJ1-1; clone size: NA; CDR3 DNA: TGTGCCAGTAGCGTCCGGGAGGACACTGAAGCTTTCTTT; CDR3 protein: CASSVREDTEAFF
V gene: TRBV19; D gene: NA; J gene: TRBJ2-3; clone size: NA; CDR3 DNA: TGTGCCAGTAGAGAGGGGGGGAGCACAGATACGCAGTATTTT; CDR3 protein: CASREGGSTDTQYF
V gene: TRBV20-1; D gene: NA; J gene: TRBJ2-7; clone size: NA; CDR3 DNA: TGCAGTGGGGCCGCCGTCGAGCAGTACTTC; CDR3 protein: CSGAAVEQYF
V gene: TRBV29-1; D gene: NA; J gene: TRBJ2-2; clone size: NA; CDR3 DNA: TGCAGCGTACAGGGTGCCGGGGAGCTGTTTTTT; CDR3 protein: CSVQGAGELFF
V gene: TRBV28; D gene: NA; J gene: TRBJ1-3; clone size: NA; CDR3 DNA: TGTGCCAGCACCGGCACCATATATTTT; CDR3 protein: CASTGTIYF
V gene: TRBV7-2; D gene: NA; J gene: TRBJ2-1; clone size: NA; CDR3 DNA: TGTGCCAGCAGCTTAGGTCCGGACAATGAGCAGTTCTTC; CDR3 protein: CASSLGPDNEQFF
V gene: TRBV12-3/TRBV12-4; D gene: TRBD2; J gene: TRBJ2-3; clone size: few; CDR3 DNA: TGTGCCGCCACTAGCGGTAGCACAGATACGCAGTATTTT; CDR3 protein: CAATSGSTDTQYF
V gene: TRBV2; D gene: NA; J gene: TRBJ1-1; clone size: NA; CDR3 DNA: TGTGCCAGCAGTGAAGGGAGAGATAAGAGGTCTGAAGCTTTCTTT; CDR3 protein: CASSEGRDKRSEAFF
V gene: TRBV11-2; D gene: TRBD1; J gene: TRBJ2-7; clone size: NA; CDR3 DNA: TGTGCCAGCCTACCGAGGGGACAGTCCTACGAGCAGTACTTC; CDR3 protein: CASLPRGQSYEQYF
V gene: TRBV18; D gene: NA; J gene: TRBJ1-4; clone size: once; CDR3 DNA: TGTGCCAGCTCACCGGGCGCAACTAATGAAAAACTGTTTTTT; CDR3 protein: CASSPGATNEKLFF
V gene: TRBV18; D gene: NA; J gene: TRBJ1-2; clone size: NA; CDR3 DNA: TGTGCCAGCTCACTAATAGACAAAAACTATGGCTACACCTTC; CDR3 protein: CASSLIDKNYGYTF
V gene: TRBV24-1; D gene: NA; J gene: TRBJ2-7; clone size: NA; CDR3 DNA: TGTGCCACCAGTGGGGGCCCCTACGAGCAGTACTTC; CDR3 protein: CATSGGPYEQYF
V gene: TRBV28; D gene: TRBD2; J gene: TRBJ2-3; clone size: NA; CDR3 DNA: TGTGCCAGCAGTTTTCTTACTAGCGGCACAGATACGCAGTATTTT; CDR3 protein: CASSFLTSGTDTQYF
V gene: TRBV2; D gene: TRBD1; J gene: TRBJ1-1; clone size: few; CDR3 DNA: TGTGCCAGCAGGGACAGGGGGCTCTCTGAAGCTTTCTTT; CDR3 protein: CASRDRGLSEAFF
V gene: TRBV5-4; D gene: NA; J gene: TRBJ2-5; clone size: NA; CDR3 DNA: TGTGCCAGCAGCCCGGGACTCCAACAAGAGACCCAGTACTTC; CDR3 protein: CASSPGLQQETQYF
V gene: TRBV10-1; D gene: NA; J gene: TRBJ1-2; clone size: NA; CDR3 DNA: TGCGCCAGCAGTGAGGACAGCCGTTGGGGCTACACCTTC; CDR3 protein: CASSEDSRWGYTF
V gene: TRBV29-1; D gene: NA; J gene: TRBJ1-2; clone size: once; CDR3 DNA: TGCAGCGTTCCGAAACAGGGAAACGAGGGCTACACCTTC; CDR3 protein: CSVPKQGNEGYTF
V gene: TRBV16; D gene: TRBD1; J gene: TRBJ1-1; clone size: NA; CDR3 DNA: TGTGCCAGCAGCCTACTGGACAGGGGTAGGTCGAACACTGAAGCTTTCTTT; CDR3 protein: CASSLLDRGRSNTEAFF
V gene: TRBV21-1; D gene: NA; J gene: TRBJ2-5; clone size: NA; CDR3 DNA: TGTGCCAGCAGCAAGGTGGGGCAGGGGGTTGGAGAGACCCAGTACTTC; CDR3 protein: CASSKVGQGVGETQYF
V gene: TRBV19; D gene: NA; J gene: TRBJ1-4; clone size: NA; CDR3 DNA: TGTGCCAGTAGTCCGAACAGGGCAGAAGGGGAAAAACTGTTTTTT; CDR3 protein: CASSPNRAEGEKLFF
V gene: TRBV7-2; D gene: TRBD1; J gene: TRBJ2-5; clone size: NA; CDR3 DNA: TGTGCCAGCAGCTTCGACAGGGGGTTACAAGAGACCCAGTACTTC; CDR3 protein: CASSFDRGLQETQYF